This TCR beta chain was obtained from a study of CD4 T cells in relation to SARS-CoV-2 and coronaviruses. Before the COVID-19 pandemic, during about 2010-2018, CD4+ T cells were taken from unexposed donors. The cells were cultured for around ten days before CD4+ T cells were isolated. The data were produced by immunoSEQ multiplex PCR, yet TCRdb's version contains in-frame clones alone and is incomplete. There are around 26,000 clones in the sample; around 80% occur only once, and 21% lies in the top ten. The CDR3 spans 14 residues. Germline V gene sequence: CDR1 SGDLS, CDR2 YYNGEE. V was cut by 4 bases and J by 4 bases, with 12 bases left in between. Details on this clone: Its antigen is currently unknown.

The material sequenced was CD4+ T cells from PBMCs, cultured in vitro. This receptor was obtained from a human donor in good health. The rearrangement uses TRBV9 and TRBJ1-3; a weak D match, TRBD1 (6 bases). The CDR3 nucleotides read TGTGCCAGCAGCTCGGGGGCGCGAGGAAACACCATATATTTT. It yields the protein CASSSGARGNTIYF.